The 5 T cell receptor beta chains given below trace back to one sample, sequenced in a study of identical twins. TCRdb re-derived calls from the 5' RACE reads in MiXCR, one entry per CDR3 protein. The profile shows 130,000 to 150,000 distinct CDR3 sequences, under 4.5% of them singletons. The sample taken for sequencing was memory T cells sorted from blood. These receptors were taken from a man aged 18 to 35 in good health.

This clonotype was seen ten or more times. The J gene is TRBJ2-1, the V gene TRBV7-8; TRBD2 agrees at 7 bases. The CDR3 spans 15 residues. J gave up 7 bases and V 3 bases, and 9 bases lay outside the gene matches. Germline CDR1 and CDR2: SGHVS and FQNEAQ. In DNA, the CDR3 is TGTGCCAGCAGCTTGGGGCGTGCGGGAGTGAATGAGCAGTTCTTC. Protein product: CASSLGRAGVNEQFF.

This chain links TRBV28 with TRBJ2-5; TRBD2 matches at 11 bases. J was trimmed by 2 bases and V by 5 bases; bases with no gene match: 7. This CDR3 is built from 16 residues. Germline-derived CDR1 and CDR2 are MDHEN and SYDVKM. As DNA, the CDR3 is TGTGCCAGCAGTCCTCGGACTAGCGGGCCGCAAGAGACCCAGTACTTC. Its translation: CASSPRTSGPQETQYF.

This clonotype was counted ten times or more. The rearrangement links TRBV11-3 to TRBJ2-3; 10 bases match TRBD1. Per germline, CDR1 SGHNT and CDR2 YENEEA. The V and J ends lost 3 bases and 4 bases, in that order; junction bases with no gene match: 16. This CDR3 has 19 residues. As DNA, the CDR3 is TGTGCCAGCAGCTTTTTGAGGACAGGGGGTGCCCACCTCCCAGATACGCAGTATTTT. Translated: CASSFLRTGGAHLPDTQYF.

This clonotype has ten or more counts. V and J are TRBV5-1 and TRBJ2-2; D is unresolved. The CDR3 sequence is 14 residues long. Per the germline V gene, CDR1 is SGHRS and CDR2 is YFSETQ. V lost 9 bases to trimming and J lost 4 bases, with 16 bases between them. DNA for the CDR3: TGCGCCACCCACCAGGACGGGTCCACCGGGGAGCTGTTTTTT. Protein product: CATHQDGSTGELFF.

This clonotype turned up a few times. V usage is TRBV6-1 and J usage is TRBJ1-5; D is unresolved. V lost 2 bases and J lost 4, with 6 bases in between. Germline CDR1 reads MNHNS; CDR2 reads SASEGT. The CDR3 covers 13 residues. The CDR3 sequence is CASSETRNQPQHF. Here the CDR3 DNA reads TGTGCCAGCAGTGAAACGAGGAATCAGCCCCAGCATTTT.